This T cell receptor beta chain was obtained from a study of tumor T cells in aggressive B-cell lymphoma. Clones were read by immunoSEQ multiplex PCR, and TCRdb kept only the in-frame ones, dropping some. Counted here are thousands of clones, 88% occurring once; the ten biggest clones make up more than 5%. Germline CDR1 is SNHLY and CDR2 is FYNNEI. This CDR3 has 11 residues. The V end lost 9 bases, the J end lost 0 bases, and 5 bases lay between the germline ends. Source material: tumor tissue. This TCR derives from an adult with diffuse large B cell lymphoma. The V and J genes are TRBV2 and TRBJ1-1; no reliable D call. The CDR3 DNA reads as TGTGCCAGTAACTTGAACACTGAAGCTTTCTTT. As protein: CASNLNTEAFF.